The 23 T cell receptor beta chains below were found in one sample sequenced in a study of CD8 T cells in ankylosing spondylitis. TCRdb independently ran MiXCR on the 5' RACE reads; one entry per CDR3 protein. The sample carries about 360,000 distinct CDR3 sequences, approximately 22% recorded once. The sequencing input was blood, either unsorted or a sorted T cell fraction (not recorded which). All receptors derive from a male donor with ankylosing spondylitis or in good health (not recorded which).

This clonotype was observed a few times. The chain uses TRBV12-3 or TRBV12-4 and TRBJ2-7; the D is unclear. This CDR3 comprises 12 residues. V was pared by 6 bases and J by 0 bases, with 6 bases between. CDR3 nucleotide sequence: TGTGCCAGCAGCTCGGTCTCCTACGAGCAGTACTTC. Its protein product is CASSSVSYEQYF.

The chain employs TRBV6-1 and TRBJ1-6; possible D gene TRBD1, 6 bases. Per germline, CDR1 MNHNS and CDR2 SASEGT. The CDR3 is 18 residues long. V shed 3 bases and J shed 10 bases, with 25 bases lying between them. The CDR3 nucleotides are TGTGCCAGCAGTGACCACACGTCCCCTACTTTGGGGGGCTCACCCCTCCACTTT. This gives the protein CASSDHTSPTLGGSPLHF.

The V gene is TRBV29-1, the J gene TRBJ2-6; no clear D gene. Looked up from germline, CDR1 is SQVTM and CDR2 is ANQGSEA. Trimming stripped 6 bases from V and 1 base from J, with 7 bases between. The CDR3 runs 13 residues. The CDR3 DNA is TGCAGCGTCCAAATATCTGGGGCCAACGTCCTGACTTTC. It specifies CSVQISGANVLTF.

This clonotype was detected only a few times. The gene calls are TRBV6-5 and TRBJ2-7; D possibly uses TRBD1 or TRBD2 (6 bases each). V lost 2 bases to trimming and J lost 6 bases, with 20 bases between them. Germline V CDR1 and CDR2: MNHEY, SVGAGI. The CDR3 is 16 residues long. CDR3 residues: CASSYGWGALLLEQYF. CDR3 bases: TGTGCCAGCAGTTACGGGTGGGGGGCGCTTCTTCTCGAGCAGTACTTC.

This chain uses TRBV12-3 or TRBV12-4 with TRBJ1-1; tentative D call: TRBD1 (5 bases). The CDR3 is 11 residues long. V was clipped by 2 bases and J by 10 bases, with 8 bases between them. The CDR3 sequence is CASSLTGIAFF. CDR3 DNA: TGTGCCAGCAGTTTAACAGGTATAGCTTTCTTT.

The chain links TRBV7-8 to TRBJ1-5; TRBD1 matches at 7 bases. This CDR3 has 14 amino acids. Unmatched junction bases numbered 9, after V lost 7 bases and J lost 6 bases. The germline V gene has CDR1 SGHVS and CDR2 FQNEAQ. The CDR3 DNA is TGTGCCAGCACCACAGGGGTTGCCGGTCAGCCCCAGCATTTT. It translates to CASTTGVAGQPQHF.

The V and J genes are TRBV4-1 and TRBJ2-7, with 8 bases identical to TRBD1. The CDR3 is 15 residues long. Unmatched junction bases numbered 9, after V lost 1 base and J lost 7 bases. Germline values: CDR1 MGHRA, CDR2 YSYEKL. In DNA form, the CDR3 reads TGCGCCAGCAGCCAAGCCCGACAGGGGCATTGGGAGCAGTACTTC. Residues: CASSQARQGHWEQYF.

V is TRBV30 and J is TRBJ2-2; D possibly corresponds to TRBD2 (6 bases). The length of the CDR3 is 15 residues. Trimming took 4 bases from V and 4 from J, leaving 16 bases between them. In germline, CDR1 is GTSNPN, CDR2 SVGIG (reference sequence). Here the CDR3 DNA reads TGTGCCTGGAATATTGTTATGCGGGGCACCGGGGAGCTGTTTTTT. The encoded protein is CAWNIVMRGTGELFF.

V is TRBV12-3 or TRBV12-4 and J is TRBJ1-6; D gene unclear. V shed 3 bases and J shed 9 bases, with 12 bases lying between them. CDR3 length equals 14 residues. The CDR3 reads CASSLSGLSSPLHF. The CDR3 nucleotides read TGTGCCAGCAGTTTGTCGGGGTTAAGTTCACCCCTCCACTTT.

The V call is TRBV3-1, the J call TRBJ2-4; 7 nucleotides agree with TRBD2. CDR1 is LGHDT, CDR2 YNNKEL, per germline (reference sequence). J gave up 6 bases and V 0 bases, and 11 bases lay outside the gene matches. The CDR3 spans 17 residues. This chain's CDR3 is CASSQDWGGIVRNIQYF. CDR3 coding DNA: TGTGCCAGCAGCCAAGATTGGGGGGGAATCGTCAGAAACATTCAGTACTTC.

V usage is TRBV20-1 and J usage is TRBJ2-3; D may correspond to TRBD1 or TRBD2 (6 bases each). This CDR3 comprises 17 residues. Germline assignment: CDR1 DFQATT and CDR2 SNEGSKA (reference sequence). Trimming took off 0 bases at V and 7 bases at J, with 23 bases between the two ends. Written as DNA, the CDR3 is TGCAGTGCTAGAGACTCCTCGGGGGCCCAGTCAACATATACGCAGTATTTT. This gives the protein CSARDSSGAQSTYTQYF.

The chain combines TRBV7-6 with TRBJ2-3; tentatively, D is TRBD2 (5 bases). There are 16 residues in the CDR3. Germline assignment: CDR1 SGHVS and CDR2 FNYEAQ. The V end lost 0 bases, the J end lost 8 bases, and 18 bases lay between the germline ends. CDR3 amino acids: CASSLARFAGRATQYF. The CDR3 bases are TGTGCCAGCAGCTTAGCAAGGTTTGCGGGTCGAGCTACGCAGTATTTT.

The chain joins TRBV25-1 to TRBJ2-1; a possible D gene is TRBD2 (5 bases). V shed 8 bases and J shed 10 bases, with 9 bases lying between them. From germline, CDR1 is MGHDK and CDR2 SYGVNS. This CDR3 has 10 amino acids. The CDR3 here is CASGSGEQFF. The CDR3 bases are TGTGCCAGCGGATCGGGGGAGCAGTTCTTC.

There are a few counts of this clonotype. The J gene is TRBJ2-1, the V gene TRBV3-1; TRBD1 matches 7 bases. Germline values: CDR1 LGHDT, CDR2 YNNKEL (reference sequence). Unmatched junction bases numbered 4, after V lost 2 bases and J lost 6 bases. CDR3 length: 14 amino acids. In DNA form, the CDR3 reads TGTGCCAGCAGCCAAACAGGGGTAAGCAATGAGCAGTTCTTC. This sequence encodes CASSQTGVSNEQFF.

This clonotype turned up a few times. The chain couples TRBV12-3 or TRBV12-4 to TRBJ1-1; unclear D gene. Trimming left V 1 base short and J 2 bases short, with 8 bases between. The CDR3 contains 14 residues. CDR3 bases: TGTGCCAGCAGTTTAGGTGGCCGCAACACTGAAGCTTTCTTT. Amino acids: CASSLGGRNTEAFF.

The J gene is TRBJ2-7, the V gene TRBV2; TRBD1 aligns across 8 bases. The CDR3 extends over 17 amino acids. Germline V gene sequence: CDR1 SNHLY, CDR2 FYNNEI. V lost 1 base to trimming and J lost 0 bases; unmatched junction nucleotides: 8. CDR3 sequence: CASSEGPQGVSSYEQYF. In DNA form, the CDR3 reads TGTGCCAGCAGTGAAGGTCCACAGGGGGTATCCTCCTACGAGCAGTACTTC.

The gene calls are TRBV9 and TRBJ1-4; 8 bases align to TRBD1. The CDR3 loop spans 15 amino acids. The germline CDR1 and CDR2 sequences are SGDLS and YYNGEE. V was clipped by 3 bases and J by 2 bases; unmatched bases: 3. Here the CDR3 reads CASSAGQGTNEKLFF. For the CDR3, the DNA is TGTGCCAGCAGCGCCGGACAGGGCACTAATGAAAAACTGTTTTTT.

This chain uses TRBV12-3 or TRBV12-4 with TRBJ2-2; 7 nucleotides line up with TRBD2. The CDR3 has 16 residues. V was clipped by 5 bases and J by 6 bases; unmatched bases: 12. CDR3 in DNA: TGTGCCAGCAGTCAGCCTAGCGGCGGGTTACCCGGGGAGCTGTTTTTT. Its protein product is CASSQPSGGLPGELFF.

In its sample, this clonotype was seen a few times. The chain links TRBV2 to TRBJ2-3; 11 bases agree with TRBD2. V was clipped by 4 bases and J by 7 bases; unmatched bases: 1. This CDR3 region has 13 residues. Germline V lookup: CDR1 SNHLY, CDR2 FYNNEI. CDR3 in amino acids: CASSGLAGNTQYF. DNA of the CDR3: TGTGCCAGCAGTGGACTAGCGGGGAATACGCAGTATTTT.

The chain combines TRBV11-2 with TRBJ2-3, with a tentative D call TRBD2 (7 bases). Germline-derived CDR1 and CDR2 are SGHAT and FQNNGV. V was shortened by 0 bases and J by 4 bases, with 14 bases between the two germline ends. The CDR3 totals 16 residues. CDR3 in amino acids: CASSLDPRGGADTQYF. The CDR3 DNA reads as TGTGCCAGCAGCTTAGATCCCCGAGGGGGGGCAGATACGCAGTATTTT.

V is TRBV7-9 and J is TRBJ1-4; TRBD1 matches 7 bases. Trimming took 2 bases from V and 7 from J; bases not matched to a gene: 7. Germline CDR1 is SEHNR and CDR2 is FQNEAQ (reference sequence). CDR3 length: 15 amino acids. DNA for the CDR3: TGTGCCAGCAGCTTAATTACAGGGGAGTTTGAAAAACTGTTTTTT. Protein sequence: CASSLITGEFEKLFF.

This clonotype was counted between two and nine times. V gene TRBV6-1 combines with J gene TRBJ2-7; D is perhaps TRBD2 (6 bases). The CDR3 sequence is 12 residues long. Germline values: CDR1 MNHNS, CDR2 SASEGT. V was pared by 6 bases and J by 3 bases, with 9 bases between. The CDR3 nucleotides are TGTGCCAGCAGGTGGGAGGACTACGAGCAGTACTTC. Amino acids: CASRWEDYEQYF.

This clonotype was seen more than once but under ten times. This chain uses TRBV6-5 with TRBJ2-3, with D maybe TRBD2 (6 bases). V lost 2 bases and J lost 6, with 6 bases in between. The CDR3 sequence is 12 residues long. Germline V gene data show CDR1 as MNHEY and CDR2 as SVGAGI. CDR3: CASSYAGDTQYF. The DNA of the CDR3 is TGTGCCAGCAGTTACGCGGGGGATACGCAGTATTTT.